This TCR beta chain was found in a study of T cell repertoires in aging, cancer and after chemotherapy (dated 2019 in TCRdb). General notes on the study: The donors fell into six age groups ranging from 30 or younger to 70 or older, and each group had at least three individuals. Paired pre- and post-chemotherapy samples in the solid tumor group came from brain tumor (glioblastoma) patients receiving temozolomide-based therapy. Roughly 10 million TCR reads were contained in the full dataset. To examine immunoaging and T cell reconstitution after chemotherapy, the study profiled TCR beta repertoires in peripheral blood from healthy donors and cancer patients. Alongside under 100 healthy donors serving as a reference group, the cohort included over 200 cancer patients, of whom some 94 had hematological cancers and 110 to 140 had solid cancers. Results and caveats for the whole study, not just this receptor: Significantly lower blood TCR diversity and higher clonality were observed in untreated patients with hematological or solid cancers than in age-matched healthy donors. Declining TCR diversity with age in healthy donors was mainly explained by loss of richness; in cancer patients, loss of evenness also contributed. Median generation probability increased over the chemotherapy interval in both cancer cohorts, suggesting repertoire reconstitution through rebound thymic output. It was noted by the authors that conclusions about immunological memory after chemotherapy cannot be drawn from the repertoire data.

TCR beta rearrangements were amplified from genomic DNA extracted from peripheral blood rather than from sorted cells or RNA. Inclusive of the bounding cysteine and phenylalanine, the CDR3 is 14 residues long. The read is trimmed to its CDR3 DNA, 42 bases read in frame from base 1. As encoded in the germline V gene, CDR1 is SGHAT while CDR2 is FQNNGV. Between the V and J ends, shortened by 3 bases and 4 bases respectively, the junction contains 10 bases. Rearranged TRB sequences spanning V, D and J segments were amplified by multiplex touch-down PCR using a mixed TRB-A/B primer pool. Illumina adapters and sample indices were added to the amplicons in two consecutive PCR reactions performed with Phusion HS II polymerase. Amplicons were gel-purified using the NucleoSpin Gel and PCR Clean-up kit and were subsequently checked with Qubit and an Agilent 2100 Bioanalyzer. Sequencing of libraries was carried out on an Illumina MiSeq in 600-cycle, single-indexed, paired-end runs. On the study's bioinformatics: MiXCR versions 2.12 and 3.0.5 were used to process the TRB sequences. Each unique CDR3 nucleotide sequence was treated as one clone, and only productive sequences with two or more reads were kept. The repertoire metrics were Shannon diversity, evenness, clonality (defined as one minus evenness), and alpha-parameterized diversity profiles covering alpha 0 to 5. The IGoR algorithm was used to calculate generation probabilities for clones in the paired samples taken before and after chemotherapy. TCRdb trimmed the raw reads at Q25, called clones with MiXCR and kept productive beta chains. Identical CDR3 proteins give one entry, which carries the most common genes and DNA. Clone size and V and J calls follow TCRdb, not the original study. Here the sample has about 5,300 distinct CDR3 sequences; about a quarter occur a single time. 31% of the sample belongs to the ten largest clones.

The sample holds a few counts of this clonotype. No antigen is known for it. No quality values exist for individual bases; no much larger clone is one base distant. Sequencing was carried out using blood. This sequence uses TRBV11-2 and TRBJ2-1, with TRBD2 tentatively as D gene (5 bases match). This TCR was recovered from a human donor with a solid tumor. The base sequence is TGTGCCAGCAGCTTGGCCGAGCGGTACAATGAGCAGTTCTTC. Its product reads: CASSLAERYNEQFF. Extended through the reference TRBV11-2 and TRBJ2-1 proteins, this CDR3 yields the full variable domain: EAGVAQSPRYKIIEKRQSVAFWCNPISGHATLYWYQQILGQGPKLLIQFQNNGVVDDSQLPKDRFSAERLKGVDSTLKIQPAKLEDSAVYLCASSLAERYNEQFFGPGTRLTVL.